This T cell receptor beta chain stems from a study of cytomegalovirus exposure and HLA in healthy donors (dated by TCRdb to about 2017). For context, the study as a whole: An earlier analysis of approximately 590 of the donors reported 250 to 300 Gb of sequence data and about 100 million unique TCR beta sequences from about 200 million T cells. Approximately 310 gigabases of sequencing data and some 85 million unique TCR sequences were included in an early release covering under 650 HLA-typed donors. Of the roughly 400 genotyped donors, about 84% fell in the genetic ancestry cluster associated with self-reported Caucasian donors. The aim of the study was to test whether cataloging public T cell receptors could identify signatures of past pathogen exposure. The study used immunosequencing to profile the T cell repertoires of 666 subjects and linked those repertoires to cytomegalovirus serostatus. In addition to the first cohort of 500 to 850 subjects, a separate validation cohort of approximately 110 different subjects was used. To predict cytomegalovirus infection status, the study combined high-throughput TCR immunosequencing, statistical association of individual TCRs with disease status, and machine learning. In a later analysis, previously published TCR beta repertoires from 666 donors were re-analyzed and high-resolution HLA genotyping was added so that TCR occurrence patterns could be studied. In the later analysis, no new phenotypic data were used to find candidate immune exposures; instead, reliance was placed on TCR beta sequences and their occurrence across donors. An earlier analysis of 500 to 650 of the donors applied high-throughput TCR beta sequencing to assess whether each TCR beta V gene segment acted as functional or pseudogenic. Donor age, sex, ethnicity and CMV serostatus were compiled together with the repertoire data. A later genetic analysis took genome-wide SNP genotypes for about 65% of the 666 donors and used that subset as a discovery cohort. Every discovery cohort repertoire had been produced on one sequencing platform. Class I and class II HLA loci were covered by the typing at four-digit resolution. Typing coverage differed by locus: A, B, C, DRB1 and DQB1 were typed in roughly 620-630 donors, DQA1 in 500 to 550, DPA1 in roughly 590, and DPB1 in just under 490. Roughly 5 DR-DQ haplotypes were handled as single units for association and clustering because linkage in the cohort was strong. On average, roughly 240,000 unique TCR beta nucleotide sequences were sequenced per donor among 300 to 500 genotyped donors of the cohort, with about 19% of those sequences being non-productive. The paper as a whole reports these results and caveats: In a later genetic analysis, fewer N-insertions in productive TCRs were reported among donors in an Asian-associated ancestry cluster than the approximately 710-donor mean. In a later analysis, most CMV-associated TCR beta chains were found to appear HLA-restricted, with HLA associations seemingly driven largely by CMV exposure. Assigning TCR associations to individual alleles was difficult when HLA alleles, especially DR and DQ, strongly co-occurred. In a later analysis, the rate of TCR association differed among HLA loci, with DRB1 alleles having the most associated TCRs and HLA-C alleles having the fewest. Approximately 16 rarely observed V segments, including chromosome 9 orphons, were excluded from the earlier analysis of a few hundred of the donors because counts were too low. Most TCR sequences were seen in very few donors, while some public TCRs were found in many individuals. The classifier was reported to diagnose cytomegalovirus status with high specificity and sensitivity in both the original and validation cohorts. The authors suggested that the approach could potentially be generalized to other disease states and immunological phenotypes. A group of highly shared sequence variants was considered likely to be a technical artifact of the sequencing pipeline. A later genetic analysis associated a missense DCLRE1C variant with V-gene and J-gene trimming of TCR beta chains, and an independent cohort replicated the association. Because HLA typing was missing for some donors at each locus, association tests included only the typed subset. Correlated functional status among segregating V segments might be attributable to linkage disequilibrium, but an unknown experimental factor could not be ruled out. The presence/absence analyses assumed that sequencing depth was roughly uniform across donors, and that assumption may not be true. Three of the identified cytomegalovirus-associated TCR beta chains were confirmed in vitro to be specific for cytomegalovirus antigens. An earlier analysis of around 600 of the donors showed that most TCR beta V segments appeared in productive rearrangements either about 87% or about 30% of the time, which broadly matched IMGT annotations. A later analysis reported that several top co-occurrence clusters appeared linked to parvovirus B19, influenza, CMV and Epstein-Barr virus. In this cohort, only TCR beta chains were sequenced, and detectable features were limited by the absence of alpha or paired-chain data. Specific HLA alleles were associated with 15,000 to 20,000 TCR beta sequences at a false discovery rate of 0.05 in a later analysis. A further reported finding was that TCR beta sequences accurately predicted the HLA-A and HLA-B alleles for most subjects in the first cohort. In a later analysis, HLA-associated TCR beta chains showed more clonal expansion and lower generation probabilities than non-associated chains that were equally common. CMV serostatus was the only immune exposure information available for the cohort. The study listed over 150 TCR beta chains as associated with cytomegalovirus.

This clone was observed a single time. Its antigen target is currently unknown. Per-base quality was not reported, and no clone a single base away is much larger than it. The library was made by the immunoSEQ multiplex PCR assay. The multiplex PCR relied on a mix of 60 forward primers for TCR Vbeta segments and 13 reverse primers for TCR Jbeta segments. Amplification of the CDR3 region of rearranged TCR beta genes was performed with a multiplex PCR assay on genomic DNA. On the Illumina HiSeq System, the amplified TCR beta libraries were sequenced as 87-base-pair reads. The paper's processing steps were these. In a later analysis, roughly 80 million unique TCR beta chains were counted across the 500 to 700 repertoires, and roughly 11 million of these chains were shared by at least two donors. To remove PCR and sequencing errors, raw reads were error-corrected and collapsed into unique sequences using a nearest-neighbor algorithm that merged closely related sequences. CDR3 sequences were aligned to IMGT reference sequences to assign V, D and J gene segments. For a sequence to be retained, at least a six-nucleotide match to both a V gene segment and a J gene segment was required. Rearrangements were classified as productive when the CDR3 lacked stop codons and remained in frame with V and J, and all other rearrangements were classified as non-productive. CDR3 was defined by IMGT convention, running from the second conserved V-encoded cysteine to the conserved J-encoded phenylalanine. The earlier analysis of about 640 of the donors excluded any sequence lacking an unambiguous match to a single V gene segment. An earlier analysis of roughly 590 of the donors called V segments functional above 56.7% productive rearrangements and segregating when the between-donor standard deviation exceeded 5%. A statistical classification framework was built for diagnosing cytomegalovirus status from the catalog of TCR beta chain sequences. V and J gene assignment, in a later analysis, came from comparing TCR nucleotide sequences with IMGT/GENE-DB human TR gene sequences. In a later analysis, CDR3 sequences and most-parsimonious VDJ recombination scenarios were assigned using the TCRdist pipeline. A later analysis defined each TCR beta chain by its CDR3 amino acid sequence plus V-gene family, and excluded reads lacking a unique V-gene family. In a later analysis, nearly 600 highly shared, low-generation-probability nucleotide sequences were removed to address suspected cross-contamination and a sequencing artifact. A later analysis calculated a clonal expansion index for each public chain from normalized within-repertoire ranks of inferred template counts. In a later analysis, generation probabilities were computed with a VDJ recombination model fitted to out-of-frame rearrangements, and the resulting probabilities were checked against IGoR. Hypergeometric tests were used in a later analysis to score TCR-TCR, TCR-HLA and TCR-CMV co-occurrence, with a repertoire-size bias correction applied to the TCR pairs. In a later analysis, false discovery rates were estimated by permuting HLA or CMV assignments 20 times. In a later analysis, co-occurring TCRs were grouped with DBSCAN, and TCRdist sequence similarity was added when clustering was performed within HLA-allele-positive subsets. For co-occurrence clustering, repertoires with fewer than 30,000 or more than 120,000 public chains were excluded, along with about five repertoires with anomalous nucleotide sharing. What TCRdb holds here is the immuneACCESS table cut down to in-frame rearrangements. Part of the clones is not present; checked against another copy, under half of the missing clones reflect an unresolved V gene, and the others are unexplained. The V and J calls and clone size come from that table; D and trimming were worked out from the DNA. The sample table shows 150,000 to 250,000 clones, and around 80% are seen once. 4.4% of the sample comes from the top ten.

The cohort consisted of fewer than 700 healthy bone marrow donors. At the time of sampling, every cohort member was nominally healthy, though immune exposures that went unrecorded were likely present. The donor tested CMV seropositive, placing the donor among the 289 seropositive members of the cohort. Every donor gave a peripheral blood sample, and the peripheral blood mononuclear cells from that sample were used for TCR beta sequencing. Genomic DNA extraction from the blood cell samples was performed with the Qiagen DNeasy Blood Extraction Kit. Source material: PBMCs. This receptor was obtained from a woman in her 30s in good health and CMV-seropositive.

The encoded CDR3 is CASSPTETHTQYF. The bases are TGTGCCAGCAGCCCAACGGAGACGCATACGCAGTATTTT. The sequence links TRBV7-8 to TRBJ2-3; confidence is insufficient to name the D gene. CDR1 and CDR2 are drawn from the germline V gene: SGHVS, FQNEAQ. The V end loses 5 bases and the J end loses 7 bases, and a stretch of 13 bases separates them. Including cysteine and phenylalanine, the CDR3 has 13 amino acids. Left in the record is the CDR3 DNA by itself, 39 bases read in frame from the first base.